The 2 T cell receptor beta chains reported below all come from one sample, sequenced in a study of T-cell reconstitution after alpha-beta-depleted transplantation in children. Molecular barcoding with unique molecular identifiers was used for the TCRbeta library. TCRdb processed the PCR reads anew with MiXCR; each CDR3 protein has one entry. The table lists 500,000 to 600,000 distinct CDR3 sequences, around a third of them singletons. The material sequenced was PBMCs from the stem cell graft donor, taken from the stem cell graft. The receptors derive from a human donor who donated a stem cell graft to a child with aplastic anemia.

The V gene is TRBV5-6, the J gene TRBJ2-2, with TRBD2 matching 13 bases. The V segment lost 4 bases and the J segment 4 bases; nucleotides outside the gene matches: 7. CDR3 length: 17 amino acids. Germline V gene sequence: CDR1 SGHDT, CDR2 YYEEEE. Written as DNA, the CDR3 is TGTGCCAGCAGCGGGACGGGACTAGCGGGACGCACCGGGGAGCTGTTTTTT. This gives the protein CASSGTGLAGRTGELFF.

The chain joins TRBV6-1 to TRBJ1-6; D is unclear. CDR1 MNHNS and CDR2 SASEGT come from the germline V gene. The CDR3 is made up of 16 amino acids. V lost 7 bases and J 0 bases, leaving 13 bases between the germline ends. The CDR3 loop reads CASTRSGSSYNSPLHF. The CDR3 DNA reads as TGTGCCAGCACCAGATCCGGTAGCTCCTATAATTCACCCCTCCACTTT.